This passage covers 2 T cell receptor beta chains from one sample sequenced in a study of blood T cell repertoires in COVID-19 (dated by TCRdb to 2018 to 2020). The receptor library was made with the immunoSEQ multiplex PCR assay. The table was pulled from immuneACCESS by TCRdb, which kept in-frame rearrangements only. Such tables lose some clones; where checked, under half of the loss comes from unresolved V genes, and the rest has no known cause. Across this sample there are about 76,000 clones, with roughly nine tenths seen only once. The ten largest clonotypes hold roughly 1.5% of the sample. The source material was peripheral blood. Receptors were obtained from a man aged 45-60 years with acute or convalescent COVID-19.

The chain has TRBV27 and TRBJ2-3; D may be TRBD1 (6 bases). Trimming removed 2 bases from V and 3 bases from J, with 12 bases in between. CDR1 is MNHEY and CDR2 is SMNVEV in the germline V gene (reference sequence). CDR3 length: 15 residues. CDR3 protein: CASSLQPQGTDTQYF. As DNA, the CDR3 is TGTGCCAGCAGTTTACAGCCCCAGGGGACAGATACGCAGTATTTT.

CDR3 residues: CASSLVGGNSQAFF. CDR3 nucleotide sequence: TGTGCCAGCAGCTTAGTTGGGGGGAACTCGCAAGCTTTCTTT. This sequence joins TRBV7-2 and TRBJ1-1; possible D gene TRBD1, 5 bases. V gave up 1 base and J gave up 9 bases, with 15 bases separating them. Looked up from germline, CDR1 is SGHTA and CDR2 is FQGNSA. CDR3 length: 14 amino acids.